These T cell receptor beta chains were read from a single sample in a study of blood T cells in healthy people across ages. One entry per CDR3 protein, called by TCRdb with MiXCR from the 5' RACE reads. The table has about a million distinct CDR3 sequences, about 48% seen once. Source material: blood. The source of these receptors is a man under 40 in good health. CDR3s include the opening cysteine and the closing phenylalanine or tryptophan. The order of the fields is CDR3 DNA, CDR3 protein, clone size, V gene, J gene, D gene. The D gene is left open where the match is weak. Clone size is given for some rows only: seen once, a few or many times, or a class if the clone is expanded.

TGTGTCAGCAGCCCTTTCCAAGGGTCCCAAGAGACCCAGTACTTC	CVSSPFQGSQETQYF	-	TRBV7-3	TRBJ2-5	-
TGTGCTAGCAAGGATGGCGATGAGCAGTTCTTC	CASKDGDEQFF	-	TRBV7-2	TRBJ2-1	-
TGTGCCAGCACCGAACACGATTTTGGGCGCACTGAAGCTTTCTTT	CASTEHDFGRTEAFF	-	TRBV6-1	TRBJ1-1	-
TGCAGTGCGAGTAGAGATACGGCCGGGCCACCTTGGGAGGATACGCAGTATTTT	CSASRDTAGPPWEDTQYF	-	TRBV20-1	TRBJ2-3	-
TGTGCCAGCAGCCCTCGGGAGGGTGGAAATACGCAGTATTTT	CASSPREGGNTQYF	once	TRBV9	TRBJ2-3	TRBD2
TGTGCCAGCTCACCACCCCCGGGACTCGGGCAGTTCTTC	CASSPPPGLGQFF	few	TRBV18	TRBJ2-1	-
TGCGCCAGCAGCCAAGTGGGTCGGACTACCGGGGAGCTGTTTTTT	CASSQVGRTTGELFF	-	TRBV4-1	TRBJ2-2	-
TGTGCCAGCAGCCCACAGCGGCGGGGGACCCAGTACTTC	CASSPQRRGTQYF	-	TRBV3-1	TRBJ2-5	-
TGCAGCGTTTCCGGACGGGGTAAAGACACTCAGTACTTC	CSVSGRGKDTQYF	-	TRBV29-1	TRBJ2-4	-
TGTGCCAGCAGCGGTTACCGCAGGGGTAGGAGATATGGCTACACCTTC	CASSGYRRGRRYGYTF	-	TRBV9	TRBJ1-2	-
TGCAGCTCTGCGGCAACAGATACGCAGTATTTT	CSSAATDTQYF	many	TRBV29-1	TRBJ2-3	-
TGTGCCAGCAGTCTAGGACAGGGACGCTCAAATGAGCAGTTCTTC	CASSLGQGRSNEQFF	-	TRBV28	TRBJ2-1	TRBD1
TGCAGTGCTAGTGAGGGGGCACGCGACGAGCAGTACTTC	CSASEGARDEQYF	-	TRBV20-1	TRBJ2-7	TRBD1
TGTGCCAGCAGCGTAGGAACTAGCGGGACAGGTACGCAGTATTTT	CASSVGTSGTGTQYF	-	TRBV9	TRBJ2-3	TRBD2
TGTGCCAGCAGCGTTTCGGACGGTTGGGCTGAGACCCAGTACTTC	CASSVSDGWAETQYF	-	TRBV9	TRBJ2-5	-
TGTGCCAGCAGCTTAGACGGACAGGGGACTCCCTACGAGCAGTACTTC	CASSLDGQGTPYEQYF	-	TRBV7-9	TRBJ2-7	TRBD1